The 15 T cell receptor beta chains below all came from one sample that was sequenced in a study of blood T cell repertoires in COVID-19. The table came from immunoSEQ multiplex PCR; TCRdb's copy has only in-frame clones and leaves some out. The data hold under 100,000 clones, with around 80% observed a single time. The specimen was peripheral blood. The receptors were gathered from an elderly woman with active or convalescent COVID-19.

This clone was observed a handful of times. The chain employs TRBV19 and TRBJ2-2, with no clear D. Germline V gene data show CDR1 as LNHDA and CDR2 as SQIVND (reference sequence). V was pared by 7 bases and J by 0 bases, with 9 bases between. The length of the CDR3 is 14 residues. Written as DNA, the CDR3 is TGTGCCAGTACCCCCGAGCCGAACACCGGGGAGCTGTTTTTT. Its protein is CASTPEPNTGELFF. Supplemented by reference TRBV19 and TRBJ2-2, the full variable domain reads DGGITQSPKYLFRKEGQNVTLSCEQNLNHDAMYWYRQDPGQGLRLIYYSQIVNDFQKGDIAEGYSVSREKKESFPLTVTSAQKNPTAFYLCASTPEPNTGELFFGEGSRLTVL.

CDR3 protein: CASSTGDTQYF. In DNA, the CDR3 is TGTGCCAGCAGTACAGGGGATACGCAGTATTTT. V usage is TRBV6-2 or TRBV6-3 and J usage is TRBJ2-3; D may be TRBD1 (6 bases). Germline V CDR1 and CDR2: MNHEY, SVGEGT. This CDR3 comprises 11 residues. The V gene lost 5 bases and the J gene lost 6 bases, with 6 bases spanning the gap.

The chain joins TRBV6-5 to TRBJ2-7, with D possibly matching TRBD2 (6 bases). CDR1 is MNHEY, CDR2 SVGAGI, per germline. Trimming took off 4 bases at V and 3 bases at J, with 13 bases between the two ends. The CDR3 has 14 amino acids. The CDR3 reads CASSLGTAVYEQYF. CDR3 coding DNA: TGTGCCAGCAGTTTGGGGACTGCAGTCTACGAGCAGTACTTC.

The rearrangement joins TRBV25-1 to TRBJ1-3; D unclear. CDR1 and CDR2 (germline): MGHDK, SYGVNS. V was cut by 4 bases and J by 3 bases, with 7 bases left in between. CDR3 length: 13 amino acids. In DNA, the CDR3 is TGTGCCAGCAGTGGTCCAGGTGGAAACACCATATATTTT. This sequence encodes CASSGPGGNTIYF.

The chain recombines TRBV27 with TRBJ1-1; a weak D match, TRBD1 (6 bases). V was clipped by 4 bases and J by 4 bases, with 13 bases between them. Per germline, CDR1 MNHEY and CDR2 SMNVEV (reference sequence). The CDR3 has 14 residues. CDR3 region: CASSSQGRSTEAFF. Here the CDR3 DNA reads TGTGCCAGCAGTTCACAGGGACGGAGCACTGAAGCTTTCTTT.

This chain's CDR3 is CASSQEVAGGFTDTQYF. The CDR3 nucleotides read TGCGCCAGCAGCCAAGAGGTAGCGGGGGGGTTTACAGATACGCAGTATTTT. This chain links TRBV4-1 with TRBJ2-3; 11 nucleotides agree with TRBD2. J was trimmed by 3 bases and V by 0 bases; bases with no gene match: 5. Germline CDR1 MGHRA, CDR2 YSYEKL. The length of the CDR3 is 17 residues.

This clone was found once. This chain uses TRBV28 with TRBJ2-1, with unresolved D. CDR1 is MDHEN and CDR2 is SYDVKM in the germline V gene. Trimming removed 4 bases at V and 4 bases at J, with 2 bases between. The CDR3 has 11 residues. The CDR3 nucleotides read TGTGCCAGCAGTTCATACAATGAGCAGTTCTTC. Translation: CASSSYNEQFF.

The V and J genes are TRBV30 and TRBJ1-3, with unresolved D. The ends were cut back, 4 bases at V and 4 bases at J, with 11 bases in the middle. This CDR3 is built from 13 residues. The germline V gene has CDR1 GTSNPN and CDR2 SVGIG (reference sequence). CDR3 coding DNA: TGTGCCTGGACGAGGGCAATAGGAAACACCATATATTTT. Translation: CAWTRAIGNTIYF.

J is TRBJ1-3 and V is TRBV4-3, with 7 bases lining up with TRBD1. The junction had 2 bases not matched to a gene; V was cut back by 0 bases and J by 0 bases. This CDR3 comprises 16 residues. The germline gives CDR1 LGHNA, CDR2 YSLEER. DNA of the CDR3: TGCGCCAGCAGCCAAGATCACAGGGGCTCTGGAAACACCATATATTTT. Protein sequence: CASSQDHRGSGNTIYF.

This clone was recorded at least ten times. The chain is built from TRBV14 and TRBJ2-5, with unresolved D. V dropped 0 bases and J dropped 2 bases, with 4 bases sitting between them. The CDR3 loop spans 13 amino acids. The germline CDR1 and CDR2 sequences are SGHDN and FVKESK. The CDR3, as DNA: TGTGCCAGCAGCCAAGATCTTCAAGAGACCCAGTACTTC. Translation: CASSQDLQETQYF.

The V gene is TRBV5-1, the J gene TRBJ2-2, with unresolved D. CDR3 length: 13 residues. CDR1 is SGHRS and CDR2 is YFSETQ in the germline V gene. The V and J ends lost 4 bases and 6 bases respectively, with 10 bases between them. The CDR3 DNA follows: TGCGCCAGCAGCGCCGAGGTGGCCGGGGAGCTGTTTTTT. Residues: CASSAEVAGELFF.

The chain links TRBV7-9 to TRBJ2-5; 8 nucleotides align to TRBD2. After removal of 3 bases from V and 7 bases from J, the junction contained 16 bases not matched to a gene. Per germline, CDR1 SEHNR and CDR2 FQNEAQ (reference sequence). CDR3 size: 17 residues. CDR3 protein: CASSFFLGTSMPVTQYF. The CDR3 DNA follows: TGTGCCAGCAGCTTTTTTCTCGGGACTAGTATGCCTGTGACCCAGTACTTC.

CDR3 coding DNA: TGTGCCAGTAGTACGGACAGGGTTCATGAGCAGTTCTTC. Translating it yields CASSTDRVHEQFF. The chain joins TRBV19 to TRBJ2-1; 8 positions agree with TRBD1. V was pared by 4 bases and J by 8 bases, with 4 bases of the junction left unmatched. This CDR3 has 13 residues. Germline CDR1 reads LNHDA; CDR2 reads SQIVND (reference sequence).

The chain uses TRBV2 and TRBJ1-1, with TRBD1 matching over 8 bases. V shed 4 bases and J 5 bases; nucleotides not matched to a gene: 6. Germline CDR1 SNHLY, CDR2 FYNNEI. The CDR3 sequence is 14 residues long. The chain's CDR3 is CASSGQGASTEAFF. Here the CDR3 DNA reads TGTGCCAGCAGTGGTCAGGGGGCGTCAACTGAAGCTTTCTTT. The variable domain in full, completed from reference TRBV2 and TRBJ1-1, reads EPEVTQTPSHQVTQMGQEVILRCVPISNHLYFYWYRQILGQKVEFLVSFYNNEISEKSEIFDDQFSVERPDGSNFTLKIRSTKLEDSAMYFCASSGQGASTEAFFGQGTRLTVV.

The V gene is TRBV14, the J gene TRBJ2-3; D unclear. Germline values: CDR1 SGHDN, CDR2 FVKESK. The CDR3 is made up of 13 amino acids. Trimming shortened V by 1 base and J by 6 bases, and 8 bases separated the two germline ends. The CDR3 DNA reads as TGTGCCAGCAGCCAAGGGATGGGCGATACGCAGTATTTT. Encoded protein: CASSQGMGDTQYF.